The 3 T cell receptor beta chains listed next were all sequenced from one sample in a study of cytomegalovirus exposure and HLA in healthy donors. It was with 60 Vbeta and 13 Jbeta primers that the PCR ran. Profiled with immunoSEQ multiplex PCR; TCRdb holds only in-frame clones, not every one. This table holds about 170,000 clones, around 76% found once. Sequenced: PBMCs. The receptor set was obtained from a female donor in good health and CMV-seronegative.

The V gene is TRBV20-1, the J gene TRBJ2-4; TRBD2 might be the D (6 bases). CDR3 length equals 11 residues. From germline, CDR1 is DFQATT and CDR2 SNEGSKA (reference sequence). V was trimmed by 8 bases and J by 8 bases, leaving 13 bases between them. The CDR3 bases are TGCAGTTCATCCCGGGACTACATTCAGTACTTC. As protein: CSSSRDYIQYF.

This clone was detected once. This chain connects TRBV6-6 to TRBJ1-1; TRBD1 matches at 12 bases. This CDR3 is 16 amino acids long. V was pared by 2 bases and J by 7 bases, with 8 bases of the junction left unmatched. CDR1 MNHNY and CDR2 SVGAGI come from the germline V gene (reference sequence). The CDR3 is CASSYKGTGGIIEAFF. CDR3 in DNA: TGTGCCAGCAGTTACAAGGGGACAGGGGGCATAATTGAAGCTTTCTTT.

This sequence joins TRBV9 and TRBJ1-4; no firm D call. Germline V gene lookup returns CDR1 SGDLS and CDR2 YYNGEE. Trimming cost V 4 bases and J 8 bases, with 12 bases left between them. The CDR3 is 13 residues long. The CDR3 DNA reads TGTGCCAGCAGCCCCCCGCGGGAGGAAAAACTGTTTTTT. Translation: CASSPPREEKLFF.